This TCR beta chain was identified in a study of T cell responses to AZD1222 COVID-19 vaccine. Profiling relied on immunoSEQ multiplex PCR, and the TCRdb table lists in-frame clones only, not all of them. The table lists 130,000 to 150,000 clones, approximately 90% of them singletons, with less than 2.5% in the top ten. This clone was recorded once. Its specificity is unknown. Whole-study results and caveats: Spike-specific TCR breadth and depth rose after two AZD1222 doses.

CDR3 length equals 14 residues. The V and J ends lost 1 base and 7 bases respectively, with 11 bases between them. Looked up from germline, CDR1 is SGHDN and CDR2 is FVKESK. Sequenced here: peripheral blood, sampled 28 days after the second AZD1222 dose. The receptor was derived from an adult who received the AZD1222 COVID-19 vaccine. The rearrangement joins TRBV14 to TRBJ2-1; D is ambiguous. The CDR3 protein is CASSQGSYWNEQFF. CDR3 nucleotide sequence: TGTGCCAGCAGCCAAGGGTCCTATTGGAATGAGCAGTTCTTC.